The T cell receptor (beta chain) described here comes from a study of sequential checkpoint blockade in melanoma (dated 2019 in TCRdb). For the study in its entirety: In a 1:1 randomization, patients received either first-line nivolumab then ipilimumab (arm A) or ipilimumab then nivolumab (arm B). Maintenance nivolumab was given following each of the two trial sequences.

Turning to this clone: Its target antigen remains unknown. No much larger clonotype is one base removed from it; base qualities were not supplied.

The treatment or condition label on this specimen signifies: randomized to nivolumab then ipilimumab (arm A) or the reverse (arm B). Prior DNA-damaging chemotherapy had not been received by any trial patient. On a FACS Aria II flow cytometer, live CD3+CD8+ cells that were negative for CD19 and CD56 were sorted from thawed PBMCs. Samples came from patients with melanoma in CheckMate 064, a randomized, open-label phase II trial of sequential checkpoint blockade. Peripheral blood mononuclear cells were collected by leukapheresis, purified using Ficoll-Paque, and frozen in human serum containing approximately 9.1% DMSO. Right after sorting, the blood CD3+CD8+ cells were verified to be >98% pure, and DNA extraction followed. From a lookup of the germline V gene (reference sequence), CDR1 and CDR2 are MNHNY and SVGAGI. The V and J ends are trimmed by 6 bases and 1 base, leaving 10 bases between them. Spanning cysteine to phenylalanine, the CDR3 consists of 13 amino acids. Left in the record is the CDR3 DNA by itself, 39 bases read in frame from the first base.

Results and caveats for the whole study, not just this receptor: Larger, independent patient cohorts are needed to validate the response-prediction model that combines TCR metrics and mutation burden.

TCRbeta CDR3 regions were immunosequenced from genomic DNA with the immunoSEQ Assay. Genomic DNA was amplified by bias-controlled multiplex PCR before high-throughput sequencing. On the authors' methods: To quantify the absolute abundance of each unique TCRbeta CDR3 region, the sequences were collapsed and filtered. Clonality was defined as 1 minus Pielou's evenness and was calculated using productive rearrangements only. A previously published method was used to identify clones whose frequencies were significantly greater in on-treatment samples than in baseline samples. This is the immuneACCESS table as TCRdb keeps it, with only in-frame sequences that have V and J called. A part of the clones is gone; compared with another copy, unresolved V genes explain less than half, and the rest is unexplained. V and J calls and clone size are copied from that table; D and trimming were computed from the DNA. This sample lists under 20,000 clones; more than 55% were detected once. The ten largest make up around 11% of the sample.

This TCR came from a human donor with melanoma. The rearrangement joined TRBV6-6 to TRBJ2-7, with the D gene uncertain. The sequenced sample was CD8+ T cells sorted from blood (inferred from file names), obtained from a patient given nivolumab and ipilimumab in sequence. The DNA sequence is TGTGCCAGCAGGCTTCCAGATTCCTACGAGCAGTACTTC. It is translated as CASRLPDSYEQYF.